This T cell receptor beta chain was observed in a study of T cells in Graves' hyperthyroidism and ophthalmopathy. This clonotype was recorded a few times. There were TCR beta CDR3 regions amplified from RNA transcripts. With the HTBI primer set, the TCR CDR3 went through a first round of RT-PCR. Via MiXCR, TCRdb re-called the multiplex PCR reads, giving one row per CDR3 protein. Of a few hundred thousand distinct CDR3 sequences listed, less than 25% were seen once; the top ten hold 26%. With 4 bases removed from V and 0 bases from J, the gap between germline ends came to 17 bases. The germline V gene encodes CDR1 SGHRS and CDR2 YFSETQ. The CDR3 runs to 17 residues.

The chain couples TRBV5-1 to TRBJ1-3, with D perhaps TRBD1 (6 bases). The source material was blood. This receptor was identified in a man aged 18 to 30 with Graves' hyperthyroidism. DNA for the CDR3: TGCGCCAGCAGCGTACAGGGTTCTCCATTCTCTGGAAACACCATATATTTT. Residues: CASSVQGSPFSGNTIYF.